The present TCR beta chain was sequenced within a study of OX40 agonist ivuxolimab in advanced cancers. The germline gives CDR1 SGDLS, CDR2 YYNGEE. This CDR3 contains 16 residues. V lost 0 bases and J lost 1, with 10 bases in between. Repertoires were generated with immunoSEQ multiplex PCR, while TCRdb's copy carries only in-frame clones and drops some. Of about 79,000 clones in the sample, roughly 94% were seen once. The origin of this receptor is an adult with an advanced solid tumor such as melanoma, head and neck, liver or kidney cancer. The chain has TRBV9 and TRBJ2-2; possibly TRBD1 for D (5 bases). The sequenced sample was CD4+ or CD8+ T cells sorted from blood, obtained in a trial of the OX40 agonist ivuxolimab. In DNA form, the CDR3 reads TGTGCCAGCAGCGTAGAAGGACATTGGAACACCGGGGAGCTGTTTTTT. Encoded protein: CASSVEGHWNTGELFF. The full variable domain, completed using reference TRBV9 and TRBJ2-2, is DSGVTQTPKHLITATGQRVTLRCSPRSGDLSVYWYQQSLDQGLQFLIQYYNGEERAKGNILERFSAQQFPDLHSELNLSSLELGDSALYFCASSVEGHWNTGELFFGEGSRLTVL.